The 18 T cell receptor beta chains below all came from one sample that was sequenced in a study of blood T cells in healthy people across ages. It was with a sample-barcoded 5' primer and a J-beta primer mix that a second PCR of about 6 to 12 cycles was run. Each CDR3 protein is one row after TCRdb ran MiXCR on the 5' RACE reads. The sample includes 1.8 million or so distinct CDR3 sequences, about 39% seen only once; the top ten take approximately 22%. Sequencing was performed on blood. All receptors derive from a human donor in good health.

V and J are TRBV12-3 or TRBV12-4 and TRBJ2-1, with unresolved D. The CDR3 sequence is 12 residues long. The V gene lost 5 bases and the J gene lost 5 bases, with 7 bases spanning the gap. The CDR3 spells CASSPAHNEQFF. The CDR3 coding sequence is TGTGCCAGCAGTCCCGCCCACAATGAGCAGTTCTTC.

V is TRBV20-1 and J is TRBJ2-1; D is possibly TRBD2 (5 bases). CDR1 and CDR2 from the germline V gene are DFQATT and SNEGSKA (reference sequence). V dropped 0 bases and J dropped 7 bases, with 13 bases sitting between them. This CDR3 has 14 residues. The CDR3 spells CSARDPVAGNEQFF. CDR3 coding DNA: TGCAGTGCTAGAGACCCAGTGGCGGGTAATGAGCAGTTCTTC.

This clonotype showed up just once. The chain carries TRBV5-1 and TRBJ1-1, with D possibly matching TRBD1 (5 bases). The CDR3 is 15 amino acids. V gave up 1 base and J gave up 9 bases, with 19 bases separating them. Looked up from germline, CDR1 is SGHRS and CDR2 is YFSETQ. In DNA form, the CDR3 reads TGCGCCAGCAGCTTGATTCAGGCCCGGGAGGGGAAAGCTTTCTTT. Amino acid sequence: CASSLIQAREGKAFF.

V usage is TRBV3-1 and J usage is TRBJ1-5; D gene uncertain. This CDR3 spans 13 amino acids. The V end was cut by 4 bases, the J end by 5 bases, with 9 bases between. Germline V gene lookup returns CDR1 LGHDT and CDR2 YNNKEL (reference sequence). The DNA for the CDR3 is TGTGCCAGCAGCCTTCAAAGGGATCAGCCCCAGCATTTT. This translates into CASSLQRDQPQHF.

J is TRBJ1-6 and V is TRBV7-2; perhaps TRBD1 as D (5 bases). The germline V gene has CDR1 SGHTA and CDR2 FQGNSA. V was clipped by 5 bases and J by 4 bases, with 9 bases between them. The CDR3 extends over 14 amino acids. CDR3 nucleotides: TGTGCCAGCAGCCCGGGGACGTATAATTCACCCCTCCACTTT. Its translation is CASSPGTYNSPLHF.

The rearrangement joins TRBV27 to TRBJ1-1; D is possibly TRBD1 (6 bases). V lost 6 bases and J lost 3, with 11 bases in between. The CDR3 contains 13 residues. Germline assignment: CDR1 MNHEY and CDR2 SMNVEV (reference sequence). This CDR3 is CASSITGYTEAFF. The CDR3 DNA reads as TGTGCCAGCAGCATTACAGGGTACACTGAAGCTTTCTTT.

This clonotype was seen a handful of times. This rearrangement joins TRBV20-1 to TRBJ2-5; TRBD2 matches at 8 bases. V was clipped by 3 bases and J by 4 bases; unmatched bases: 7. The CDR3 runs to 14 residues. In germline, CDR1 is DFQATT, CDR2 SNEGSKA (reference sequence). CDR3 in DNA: TGCAGTGCTAGGGCCGGGACTAGGGGAGAGACCCAGTACTTC. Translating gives CSARAGTRGETQYF.

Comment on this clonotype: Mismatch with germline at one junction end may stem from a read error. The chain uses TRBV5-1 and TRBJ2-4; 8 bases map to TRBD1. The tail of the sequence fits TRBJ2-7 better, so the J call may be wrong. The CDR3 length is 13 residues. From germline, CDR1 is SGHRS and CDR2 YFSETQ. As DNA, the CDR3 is TGCGTCAGCAGCTTGGACAGGGTGTACGAGCAGTACTTC. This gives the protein CVSSLDRVYEQYF.

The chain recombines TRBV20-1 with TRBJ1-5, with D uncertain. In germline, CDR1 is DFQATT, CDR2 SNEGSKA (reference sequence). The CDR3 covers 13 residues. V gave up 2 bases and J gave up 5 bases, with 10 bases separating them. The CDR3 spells CSARQSGDQPQHF. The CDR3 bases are TGCAGTGCTAGACAAAGCGGGGATCAGCCCCAGCATTTT.

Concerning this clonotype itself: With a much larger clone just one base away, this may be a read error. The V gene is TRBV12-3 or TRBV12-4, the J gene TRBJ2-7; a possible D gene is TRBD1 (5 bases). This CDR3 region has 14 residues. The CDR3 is CVSSSTVSHYEQYF. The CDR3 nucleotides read TGTGTCAGCAGTTCGACAGTTTCCCACTACGAGCAGTACTTC.

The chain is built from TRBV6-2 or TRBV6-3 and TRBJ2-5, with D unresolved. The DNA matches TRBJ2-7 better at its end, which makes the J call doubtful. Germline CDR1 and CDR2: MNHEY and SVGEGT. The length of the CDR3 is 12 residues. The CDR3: CASRRELGEQYF. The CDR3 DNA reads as TGTGCCAGCAGAAGGGAATTGGGCGAGCAGTACTTC.

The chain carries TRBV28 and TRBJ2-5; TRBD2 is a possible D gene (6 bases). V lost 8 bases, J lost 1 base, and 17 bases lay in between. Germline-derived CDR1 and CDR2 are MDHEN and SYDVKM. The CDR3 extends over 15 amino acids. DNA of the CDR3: TGTGCCAGCCTCTCCTGGGGGGAAGGCCAAGAGACCCAGTACTTC. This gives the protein CASLSWGEGQETQYF. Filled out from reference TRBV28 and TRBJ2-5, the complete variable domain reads DVKVTQSSRYLVKRTGEKVFLECVQDMDHENMFWYRQDPGLGLRLIYFSYDVKMKEKGDIPEGYSVSREKKERFSLILESASTNQTSMYLCASLSWGEGQETQYFGPGTRLLVL.

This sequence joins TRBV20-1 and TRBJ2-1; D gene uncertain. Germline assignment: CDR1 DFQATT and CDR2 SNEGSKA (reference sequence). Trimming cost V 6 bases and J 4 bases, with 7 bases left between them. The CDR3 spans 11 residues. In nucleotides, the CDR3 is TGCAGTGCGACGGCATACAATGAGCAGTTCTTC. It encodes CSATAYNEQFF.

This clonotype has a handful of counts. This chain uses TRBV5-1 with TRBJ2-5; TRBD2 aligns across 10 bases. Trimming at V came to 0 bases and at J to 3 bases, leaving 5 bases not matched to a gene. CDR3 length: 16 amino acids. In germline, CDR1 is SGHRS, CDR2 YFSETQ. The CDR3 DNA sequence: TGCGCCAGCAGCTTGGCCCCTAGCGGGGGAAAAGAGACCCAGTACTTC. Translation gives CASSLAPSGGKETQYF.

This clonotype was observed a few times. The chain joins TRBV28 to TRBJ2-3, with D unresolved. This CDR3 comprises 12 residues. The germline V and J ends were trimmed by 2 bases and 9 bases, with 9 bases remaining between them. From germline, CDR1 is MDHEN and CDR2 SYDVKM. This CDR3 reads CASSLMPETQYF. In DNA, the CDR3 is TGTGCCAGCAGTTTAATGCCGGAGACGCAGTATTTT. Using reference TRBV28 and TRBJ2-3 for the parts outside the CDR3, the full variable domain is DVKVTQSSRYLVKRTGEKVFLECVQDMDHENMFWYRQDPGLGLRLIYFSYDVKMKEKGDIPEGYSVSREKKERFSLILESASTNQTSMYLCASSLMPETQYFGPGTRLTVL.

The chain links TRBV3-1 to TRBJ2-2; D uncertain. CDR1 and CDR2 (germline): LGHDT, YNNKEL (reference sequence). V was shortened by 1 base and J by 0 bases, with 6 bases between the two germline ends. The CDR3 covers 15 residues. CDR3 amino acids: CASSQGATNTGELFF. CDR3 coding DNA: TGTGCCAGCAGCCAAGGGGCTACGAACACCGGGGAGCTGTTTTTT.

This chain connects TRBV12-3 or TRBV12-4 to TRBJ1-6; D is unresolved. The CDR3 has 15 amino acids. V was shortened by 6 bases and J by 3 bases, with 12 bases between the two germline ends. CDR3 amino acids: CASSGHQGYNSPLHF. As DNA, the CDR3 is TGTGCCAGCAGCGGGCACCAAGGCTATAATTCACCCCTCCACTTT.

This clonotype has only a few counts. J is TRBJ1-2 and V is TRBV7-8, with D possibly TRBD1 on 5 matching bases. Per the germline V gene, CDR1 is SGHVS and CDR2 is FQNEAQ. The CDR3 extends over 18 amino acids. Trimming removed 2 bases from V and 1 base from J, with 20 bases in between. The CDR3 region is CASSLPRDSRRDNYGYTF. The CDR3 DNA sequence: TGTGCCAGCAGCTTACCACGGGACTCGAGGAGGGATAACTATGGCTACACCTTC. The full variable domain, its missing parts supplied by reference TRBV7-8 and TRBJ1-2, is GAGVSQSPRYKVAKRGQDVALRCDPISGHVSLFWYQQALGQGPEFLTYFQNEAQLDKSGLPSDRFFAERPEGSVSTLKIQRTQQEDSAVYLCASSLPRDSRRDNYGYTFGSGTRLTVV.